This TCR delta chain was recorded in a study of γδ T cells in repeated Plasmodium falciparum infection. Study summary: Age- and gender-matched Australian children served as comparison for malaria-exposed Malian children. Donors had four controlled P. falciparum NF54 infections over roughly 640 days. Each infection was followed by sampling at 21 days, plus baseline and some pre-infection draws.

Vgamma9/Vdelta2+ and Vdelta2-negative gammadelta T cells were flow-sorted from PBMC for bulk sequencing. TCRdb re-called clones from the multiplex PCR reads using CATT. The sample gives about 51,000 delta-chain clones, roughly 2% of which show up once; approximately 25% is in the top ten. General study points: Waves of new clonotype selection appeared after repeated controlled infections in Vdelta2-negative, largely Vdelta1+, gammadelta T cells.

V lost 2 bases and J lost 0, with 43 bases in between. The CDR3 runs 23 residues. CDR1 TVYSNPD and CDR2 GDNSRS come from the germline V gene (reference sequence). In this sample, this clone turned up a few times. The antigen remains undetermined. A far larger clone is just one base off, so this is likely a read error. Other nucleotide sequences in the sample specify the same CDR3. V is TRDV3 and J is TRDJ4; D gene ambiguous. Specimen: gamma-delta T cells from blood. The receptor was isolated from a pool of human donors (malaria-infected and uninfected, not separated). The DNA for the CDR3 is TGTGCCTTTTCCTCTAAGATTAAGCTTTGGGTCTACTTGCGCGGGAGATGTACCAGACCCCTGATCTTT. Translated: CAFSSKIKLWVYLRGRCTRPLIF.